Each of the 27 T cell receptor beta chains below was sequenced from the same sample in a study of CD8 T cells in Susac syndrome. Random-hexamer reverse transcription was applied to roughly 0.5 to 1 ug RNA. From the immunoSEQ multiplex PCR reads, TCRdb called clonotypes with MiXCR, one entry per CDR3 protein. The sample carries 100,000 or so distinct CDR3 sequences, about 95% recorded once. The material sequenced was CD4+ T cells from PBMCs. The receptors originated from a human donor with Susac syndrome.

The V gene is TRBV7-2, the J gene TRBJ2-4; 10 positions agree with TRBD2. The germline V gene has CDR1 SGHTA and CDR2 FQGNSA. Trimming took 6 bases from V and 6 from J; bases not matched to a gene: 11. The CDR3 loop spans 16 amino acids. The CDR3: CASRAVAGGGGNIQYF. DNA of the CDR3: TGTGCCAGCAGAGCAGTAGCGGGGGGAGGAGGAAACATTCAGTACTTC. Based on the CDR3 plus reference TRBV7-2 and TRBJ2-4, the full variable domain is GAGVSQSPSNKVTEKGKDVELRCDPISGHTALYWYRQSLGQGLEFLIYFQGNSAPDKSGLPSDRFSAERTGGSVSTLTIQRTQQEDSAVYLCASRAVAGGGGNIQYFGAGTRLSVL.

In this sample, this clonotype turned up a few times. The rearrangement links TRBV6-1 to TRBJ2-6; 7 nucleotides align to TRBD1. The length of the CDR3 is 17 residues. V dropped 10 bases and J dropped 1; count of bases not matched to a gene: 13. Germline V gives CDR1 MNHNS, CDR2 SASEGT. In DNA, the CDR3 is TGTGCCACCCGGCCCGACAGGGTCGGATCTGGGGCCAACGTCCTGACTTTC. It is translated as CATRPDRVGSGANVLTF.

The chain couples TRBV14 to TRBJ1-5; D remains unclear. Between the trimmed V and J ends, which lost 8 bases and 6 bases, there was a span of 11 bases. This CDR3 is 12 amino acids long. The germline V gene encodes CDR1 SGHDN and CDR2 FVKESK. The CDR3 sequence: CASLERGQPQHF. The CDR3 coding sequence is TGTGCCAGCCTTGAGCGGGGTCAGCCCCAGCATTTT.

The V call is TRBV29-1, the J call TRBJ2-4, with D perhaps given as TRBD1 or TRBD2 (5 bases each). The V gene's germline CDR1 is SQVTM and CDR2 ANQGSEA. This CDR3 has 13 residues. V lost 6 bases to trimming and J lost 1 base, with 10 bases between them. In DNA form, the CDR3 reads TGCAGCGTGGGGGACGGGGCCAAAAACATTCAGTACTTC. Translating it yields CSVGDGAKNIQYF.

The chain is built from TRBV29-1 and TRBJ2-7, with TRBD2 as a possible D gene (5 bases). Germline-derived CDR1 and CDR2 are SQVTM and ANQGSEA. V was cut by 5 bases and J by 5 bases, with 16 bases left in between. This CDR3 is built from 13 residues. The CDR3 region is CSVTDWAGNEQYF. The CDR3 bases are TGCAGCGTTACCGACTGGGCCGGGAACGAGCAGTACTTC.

The J gene is TRBJ2-3, the V gene TRBV19; no clear D. The CDR3 covers 15 residues. The germline gives CDR1 LNHDA, CDR2 SQIVND (reference sequence). With 5 bases removed from V and 2 bases from J, the gap between germline ends came to 14 bases. The CDR3 coding sequence is TGTGCCAGTAGTCCTCAGCCTTTGGTCACAGATACGCAGTATTTT. Translation: CASSPQPLVTDTQYF. Looking up the rest from reference TRBV19 and TRBJ2-3 gives the full variable domain: DGGITQSPKYLFRKEGQNVTLSCEQNLNHDAMYWYRQDPGQGLRLIYYSQIVNDFQKGDIAEGYSVSREKKESFPLTVTSAQKNPTAFYLCASSPQPLVTDTQYFGPGTRLTVL.

The rearrangement links TRBV30 to TRBJ2-1; 12 bases align to TRBD2. V trimming: 6 bases; J trimming: 4 bases; junction bases outside the gene matches: 1. CDR3 length equals 13 residues. Germline V gives CDR1 GTSNPN, CDR2 SVGIG (reference sequence). The CDR3 loop is CACGTSGYNEQFF. The CDR3 DNA sequence: TGTGCCTGCGGGACTAGCGGGTACAATGAGCAGTTCTTC.

The V and J genes are TRBV20-1 and TRBJ2-1, with 15 nucleotides matching TRBD2. With V trimmed by 2 bases and J by 8 bases, 10 bases remained unmatched. The CDR3 length is 17 residues. The germline CDR1 and CDR2 sequences are DFQATT and SNEGSKA (reference sequence). DNA for the CDR3: TGCAGTGCTAGACCTTGGACTAGCGGGGGGGCCATGGATGAGCAGTTCTTC. This encodes CSARPWTSGGAMDEQFF.

The chain uses TRBV15 and TRBJ2-5; no clear D. Germline loops: CDR1 LNHNV, CDR2 YYDKDF (reference sequence). CDR3 length equals 13 residues. V was cut by 1 base and J by 2 bases, with 5 bases left in between. In nucleotides, the CDR3 is TGTGCCACCAGCAGAGGGGGTCAAGAGACCCAGTACTTC. Its protein is CATSRGGQETQYF.

This clonotype was recorded once. This sequence joins TRBV3-1 and TRBJ2-5, with 8 bases lining up with TRBD2. The CDR3 runs 16 residues. Germline V gene sequence: CDR1 LGHDT, CDR2 YNNKEL (reference sequence). V trimming: 0 bases; J trimming: 5 bases; junction bases outside the gene matches: 8. The CDR3 coding sequence is TGTGCCAGCAGCCAAGATACTAGCGGAAGTTTCGAGACCCAGTACTTC. Protein: CASSQDTSGSFETQYF.

The chain recombines TRBV19 with TRBJ1-1; a weak D match, TRBD1 (5 bases). Germline CDR1 LNHDA, CDR2 SQIVND (reference sequence). The CDR3 has 13 residues. V was cut by 6 bases and J by 4 bases, with 12 bases left in between. CDR3 sequence (DNA): TGTGCCAGTAGCCGTAGGGGTATCACTGAAGCTTTCTTT. It encodes CASSRRGITEAFF.

The chain recombines TRBV25-1 with TRBJ2-1; 8 bases align to TRBD2. Germline CDR1 is MGHDK and CDR2 is SYGVNS. CDR3 length: 13 residues. The V gene end was trimmed by 6 bases and the J gene end by 8 bases; junction bases not matched to a gene: 6. The CDR3: CASSRTSPHEQFF. For the CDR3, the DNA is TGTGCCAGCAGCAGGACTAGCCCCCATGAGCAGTTCTTC.

The chain recombines TRBV9 with TRBJ2-3; a weak D match, TRBD2 (7 bases). Germline CDR1 reads SGDLS; CDR2 reads YYNGEE. This CDR3 is built from 15 residues. With 3 bases removed from V and 3 bases from J, the gap between germline ends came to 14 bases. CDR3 bases: TGTGCCAGCAGCGCCCTCGAGGGGGGGACAGATACGCAGTATTTT. Protein: CASSALEGGTDTQYF.

The chain couples TRBV20-1 to TRBJ1-1; D is uncertain. The CDR3 is 11 residues long. CDR1 is DFQATT and CDR2 is SNEGSKA in the germline V gene (reference sequence). The V end lost 6 bases, the J end lost 3 bases, and 8 bases lay between the germline ends. CDR3 sequence reads: CSAAQYTEAFF. CDR3 DNA: TGCAGTGCGGCTCAATACACTGAAGCTTTCTTT.

This chain uses TRBV5-1 with TRBJ2-1; D gene uncertain. The CDR3 contains 14 residues. Trimming pared 4 bases from V and 11 bases from J, leaving 19 bases between. Germline-derived CDR1 and CDR2 are SGHRS and YFSETQ. The CDR3 DNA is TGCGCCAGCAGCCTTCGACCCCGCCAATTTAAGCAGTTCTTC. It codes for CASSLRPRQFKQFF.

The CDR3 nucleotides read TGTGCCAGCAGCTTCACGACAGTTCCCTACGAGCAGTACTTC. Its translation: CASSFTTVPYEQYF. The chain links TRBV7-9 to TRBJ2-7, with a possible D match to TRBD1 (5 bases). Trimming took 3 bases from V and 2 from J, leaving 11 bases between them. This CDR3 comprises 14 residues. Germline V gives CDR1 SEHNR, CDR2 FQNEAQ (reference sequence).

The V call is TRBV2, the J call TRBJ1-2; possible D gene TRBD1, 5 bases. Germline CDR1 is SNHLY and CDR2 is FYNNEI. The CDR3 runs 13 residues. Deletions cut 3 bases from V and 5 bases from J, with 10 bases between. CDR3 loop: CASSEQGAYGYTF. Written as DNA, the CDR3 is TGTGCCAGCAGTGAGCAGGGCGCTTATGGCTACACCTTC.

The table lists this clonotype with a count of one. The chain recombines TRBV6-5 with TRBJ2-5, with a tentative D call TRBD1 (6 bases). Trimming removed 4 bases at V and 2 bases at J, with 8 bases between. Per the germline V gene, CDR1 is MNHEY and CDR2 is SVGAGI. CDR3 size: 13 residues. The CDR3 loop reads CASSSRGQETQYF. CDR3 bases: TGTGCCAGCAGTTCGAGGGGGCAAGAGACCCAGTACTTC.

The chain recombines TRBV7-9 with TRBJ2-7; D remains unclear. V shed 2 bases and J shed 6 bases, with 14 bases lying between them. Per the germline V gene, CDR1 is SEHNR and CDR2 is FQNEAQ (reference sequence). The CDR3 is made up of 14 amino acids. The CDR3 bases are TGTGCCAGCAGCTTACGAGTAGGGAACGGCGAGCAGTACTTC. It encodes CASSLRVGNGEQYF.

The chain joins TRBV19 to TRBJ1-5; D is uncertain. From germline, CDR1 is LNHDA and CDR2 SQIVND (reference sequence). Between the trimmed V and J ends, which lost 3 bases and 6 bases, there was a span of 12 bases. The CDR3 runs to 14 residues. The CDR3 DNA is TGTGCCAGTAGTATTCTTGAGCCGGGTCAGCCCCAGCATTTT. This translates into CASSILEPGQPQHF. Variable domain in full (rest from reference TRBV19 and TRBJ1-5): DGGITQSPKYLFRKEGQNVTLSCEQNLNHDAMYWYRQDPGQGLRLIYYSQIVNDFQKGDIAEGYSVSREKKESFPLTVTSAQKNPTAFYLCASSILEPGQPQHFGDGTRLSIL.

The chain has TRBV2 and TRBJ1-6; D gene unclear. CDR1 SNHLY and CDR2 FYNNEI come from the germline V gene. Between the trimmed V and J ends, which lost 7 bases and 14 bases, there was a span of 12 bases. The CDR3 is 11 residues long. For the CDR3, the DNA is TGTGCCAGCAATGACCGTGAGGCCCTCCACTTT. Translation gives CASNDREALHF.

Concerning this clonotype itself: At one end the junction does not follow the germline gene, possibly because of a read error. The chain joins TRBV30 to TRBJ1-2, with D hard to call. This CDR3 contains 14 residues. In germline, CDR1 is GTSNPN, CDR2 SVGIG (reference sequence). The chain's CDR3 is CACSETDRLYGYTF. The CDR3 DNA is TGTGCCTGTAGTGAAACTGACCGCCTATATGGCTACACCTTC. Complete variable domain (other parts from reference TRBV30 and TRBJ1-2): SQTIHQWPATLVQPVGSPLSLECTVEGTSNPNLYWYRQAAGRGLQLLFYSVGIGQISSEVPQNLSASRPQDRQFILSSKKLLLSDSGFYLCACSETDRLYGYTFGSGTRLTVV.

This chain connects TRBV12-3 or TRBV12-4 to TRBJ1-4; D may be TRBD1 (6 bases). This CDR3 is built from 14 residues. Trimming pared 7 bases from V and 5 bases from J, leaving 14 bases between. Written as DNA, the CDR3 is TGTGCCAGCAACAGGGACCGGGAAAATGAAAAACTGTTTTTT. Its translation: CASNRDRENEKLFF.

This clonotype has only a few counts. The genes are TRBV11-2 and TRBJ2-1; 8 positions agree with TRBD1. Germline CDR1 and CDR2: SGHAT and FQNNGV. The CDR3 runs to 15 residues. J gave up 0 bases and V 3 bases, and 1 base lay outside the gene matches. CDR3 in amino acids: CASSFRGPSYNEQFF. The CDR3 DNA is TGTGCCAGCAGCTTCAGGGGGCCCTCCTACAATGAGCAGTTCTTC.

The rearrangement joins TRBV2 to TRBJ2-7, with D unresolved. The CDR3 covers 11 residues. V was pared by 7 bases and J by 4 bases, with 8 bases between. From germline, CDR1 is SNHLY and CDR2 FYNNEI. The CDR3 loop is CASTPIYEQYF. CDR3 sequence (DNA): TGTGCCAGCACACCTATTTACGAGCAGTACTTC.

The rearrangement links TRBV2 to TRBJ2-2; the D gene could be TRBD1 or TRBD2 (5 bases each). The CDR3 consists of 15 residues. Looked up from germline, CDR1 is SNHLY and CDR2 is FYNNEI. V was trimmed by 3 bases and J by 7 bases, leaving 15 bases between them. The CDR3 region is CASSEQGEDSGELFF. The CDR3 DNA reads as TGTGCCAGCAGTGAGCAGGGAGAAGACAGCGGGGAGCTGTTTTTT.

V usage is TRBV11-2 and J usage is TRBJ2-1, with 9 bases that match TRBD1. The CDR3 sequence is 14 residues long. J lost 6 bases, V lost 5 bases, and 5 bases had no gene match. From germline, CDR1 is SGHAT and CDR2 FQNNGV. The CDR3, as DNA: TGTGCCAGCAGCCGGGACAGGGTGCTCAATGAGCAGTTCTTC. Encoded protein: CASSRDRVLNEQFF.